This T cell receptor (beta chain) was captured by sequencing in a study of Ad26.COV2.S vaccination and SARS-CoV-2 variants. The CDR3 runs 14 residues. CDR1 and CDR2 (germline): MNHEY, SVGAGI. The V segment lost 0 bases and the J segment 5 bases; nucleotides outside the gene matches: 1. Indicated treatment: approximately 18 received Ad26.COV2.S at low or high dose, single or two shots; 5 received placebo; per-sample allocation not given. All samples were drawn on day 63, counting from the first vaccine or placebo injection. Here immunoSEQ multiplex PCR was the method, and the copy in TCRdb shows in-frame clones only, minus some. This sample carries about 280,000 clones, around 87% of them seen once, and the ten largest clones take around 3.5%.

Sample: peripheral blood, taken in a trial of Ad26.COV2.S vaccine versus placebo. This TCR was sampled from a person aged 18 to 65 who received the Ad26.COV2.S COVID-19 vaccine or a placebo. The rearrangement uses TRBV6-5 and TRBJ1-1, with 9 bases identical to TRBD1. DNA for the CDR3: TGTGCCAGCAGTTACTCGACAGGGGGTACTGAAGCTTTCTTT. As protein: CASSYSTGGTEAFF.